The rows below give T cell receptor beta chains drawn from one sample of a study of beta chain features in type 1 diabetes. Produced via immunoSEQ multiplex PCR; TCRdb's table is partial and in-frame only. This table has 20,000 to 25,000 clones, 68% appearing once. The sequenced sample was stem cell memory CD4+ T cells from blood. The receptor source for this set is a woman aged 40-49 years with type 1 diabetes. Each CDR3 is given with its conserved first and last residue. The D gene is left open where the match is weak. Size is omitted from some rows. Given values are once, few, many or a class for expanded clones.

V gene	D gene	clone size	J gene	CDR3 protein	CDR3 DNA
TRBV9	NA	few	TRBJ1-1	CASSSQTENTEAFF	TGTGCCAGCAGCTCCCAGACAGAGAACACTGAAGCTTTCTTT
TRBV7-3	NA	NA	TRBJ1-1	CASSLIGGRWDTEAFF	TGTGCCAGCAGCTTAATTGGGGGGAGATGGGACACTGAAGCTTTCTTT
TRBV15	NA	NA	TRBJ2-3	CATSREESGRPDTQYF	TGTGCCACCAGCAGAGAGGAGTCAGGGAGGCCAGATACGCAGTATTTT
TRBV4-3	TRBD1	few	TRBJ1-2	CASSQETPRGTGAFFF	TGCGCCAGCAGCCAAGAAACCCCAAGGGGGACAGGGGCTTTCTTCTTC
TRBV4-3	NA	NA	TRBJ2-3	CASSRKEQRGDTQYF	TGCGCCAGCAGCCGGAAAGAGCAAAGAGGAGATACGCAGTATTTT
TRBV10-3	TRBD1	few	TRBJ1-2	CAISAGQGGLYGYTF	TGTGCCATCAGTGCCGGACAGGGAGGGTTGTATGGCTACACCTTC
TRBV19	NA	few	TRBJ2-1	CASRQGGSYNEQFF	TGTGCCAGCCGACAGGGAGGCTCCTACAATGAGCAGTTCTTC
TRBV7-2	TRBD1	NA	TRBJ2-7	CASSSGTGPTYEQYF	TGTGCCAGCAGCTCCGGGACAGGTCCCACCTACGAGCAGTACTTC
TRBV7-9	TRBD1	NA	TRBJ1-3	CASSLTGAIGGNTIYF	TGTGCCAGCAGCTTGACAGGGGCCATAGGAGGAAACACCATATATTTT
TRBV6-1	NA	NA	TRBJ1-1	CASPDRTNTEAFF	TGTGCCAGCCCGGACAGAACGAACACTGAAGCTTTCTTT
TRBV9	NA	NA	TRBJ1-1	CASSVEGRGNTEAFF	TGTGCCAGCAGCGTAGAAGGCAGGGGAAACACTGAAGCTTTCTTT
TRBV4-3	TRBD1	NA	TRBJ1-1	CASSQVADRDKAFF	TGCGCCAGCAGCCAAGTTGCGGACAGGGATAAAGCTTTCTTT
TRBV9	TRBD1	NA	TRBJ1-6	CASSETGTGNSPLHF	TGTGCCAGCAGCGAGACCGGGACAGGGAATTCACCCCTCCACTTT
TRBV11-1	NA	few	TRBJ1-2	CASSPTDSSYGYTF	TGTGCCAGCAGCCCAACAGATTCTTCCTATGGCTACACCTTC
TRBV4-3	NA	NA	TRBJ1-4	CASSQAGTSNEKLFF	TGCGCCAGCAGCCAAGCCGGGACAAGCAATGAAAAACTGTTTTTT
TRBV4-2	TRBD1	NA	TRBJ1-2	CASSQQGVGGYTF	TGTGCCAGCAGCCAACAGGGGGTAGGCGGCTACACCTTC
TRBV28	NA	NA	TRBJ2-5	CASRNQGLETQYF	TGTGCCAGCAGAAATCAGGGCCTAGAGACCCAGTACTTC
TRBV7-3	TRBD1	few	TRBJ2-1	CASSGGQAGAYNEQFF	TGTGCCAGCAGCGGAGGACAGGCTGGGGCCTACAATGAGCAGTTCTTC
TRBV5-4	TRBD1	NA	TRBJ1-1	CASSFFDRGYTEAFF	TGTGCCAGCAGCTTTTTTGACAGGGGTTACACTGAAGCTTTCTTT
TRBV29-1	TRBD2	few	TRBJ2-5	CSVRGGGGGQETQYF	TGCAGCGTGAGAGGAGGCGGGGGGGGCCAAGAGACCCAGTACTTC
TRBV11-2	TRBD1	NA	TRBJ2-7	CASSPDRGAYEQYF	TGTGCCAGCAGCCCGGACAGGGGAGCCTACGAGCAGTACTTC
TRBV11-1	NA	NA	TRBJ1-6	CASSLGALNSPLHF	TGTGCCAGCAGCTTAGGAGCCCTCAATTCACCCCTCCACTTT
TRBV25-1	NA	once	TRBJ2-1	CASSDSSRNEQFF	TGTGCCAGCAGTGACTCTTCGAGGAATGAGCAGTTCTTC
TRBV6-4	TRBD1	few	TRBJ1-5	CASSEGTGGGQPQHF	TGTGCCAGCAGTGAGGGGACAGGGGGCGGACAGCCCCAGCATTTT
TRBV7-2	NA	NA	TRBJ1-1	CASSSRQGSISEAFF	TGTGCCAGCAGCTCCCGCCAGGGGTCTATCTCTGAAGCTTTCTTT
TRBV2	NA	few	TRBJ2-7	CASSETGYEQYF	TGTGCCAGCAGTGAAACGGGTTACGAGCAGTACTTC
TRBV7-2	NA	NA	TRBJ1-5	CASSLVPIGNQPQHF	TGTGCCAGCAGTTTAGTTCCGATAGGCAATCAGCCCCAGCATTTT
TRBV28	NA	NA	TRBJ2-5	CASIGYETQYF	TGTGCCAGCATCGGGTACGAGACCCAGTACTTC
TRBV5-1	NA	NA	TRBJ2-1	CASSSYNEQFF	TGCGCCAGCAGCTCCTATAATGAGCAGTTCTTC
TRBV5-5	TRBD1	NA	TRBJ1-3	CASSSTGGVSGNTIYF	TGTGCCAGCAGTTCCACAGGGGGAGTCTCTGGAAACACCATATATTTT
TRBV9	NA	NA	TRBJ2-2	CASSVFSSVATGELFF	TGTGCCAGCAGCGTATTTTCCTCGGTCGCTACCGGGGAGCTGTTTTTT
TRBV5-1	NA	once	TRBJ1-1	CASSPDWNTEAFF	TGCGCCAGCAGCCCTGACTGGAACACTGAAGCTTTCTTT
TRBV10-3	TRBD2	once	TRBJ2-3	CAISELAVTSTDTQYF	TGTGCCATCAGTGAACTAGCGGTAACTAGCACAGATACGCAGTATTTT
TRBV7-3	NA	NA	TRBJ2-3	CASSLLVGQGSTDTQYF	TGTGCCAGCAGCCTCCTAGTCGGGCAGGGGTCCACAGATACGCAGTATTTT
TRBV18	NA	NA	TRBJ1-3	CASSLQQAGNTIYF	TGTGCCAGCTCACTCCAACAAGCTGGAAACACCATATATTTT
TRBV25-1	NA	once	TRBJ1-2	CASSPYLLTTGGYTF	TGTGCCAGCAGTCCCTACCTCCTTACAACGGGGGGCTACACCTTC
TRBV6-6	NA	NA	TRBJ1-1	CAGRRERNTEAFF	TGTGCCGGAAGACGGGAGAGGAACACTGAAGCTTTCTTT
TRBV6-6	NA	NA	TRBJ2-1	CASRPPGDSPEQFF	TGTGCCAGCAGGCCGCCGGGGGACTCCCCTGAGCAGTTCTTC
TRBV4-3	NA	NA	TRBJ1-2	CASSQDARDKLYYGYTF	TGCGCCAGCAGCCAAGACGCCCGGGACAAGTTGTACTATGGCTACACCTTC
TRBV6-5	NA	NA	TRBJ2-7	CASSYSNTLTYEQYF	TGTGCCAGCAGTTACTCAAACACATTAACCTACGAGCAGTACTTC
TRBV19	NA	NA	TRBJ1-1	CASTTHVPVRTEAFF	TGTGCCAGTACAACACACGTACCGGTGAGGACTGAAGCTTTCTTT
TRBV4-2	TRBD1	NA	TRBJ1-1	CASSPPGQGEAFF	TGTGCCAGCAGCCCCCCAGGACAGGGAGAAGCTTTCTTT
TRBV7-2	NA	NA	TRBJ1-2	CASSSYTQDTYGYTF	TGTGCCAGCAGCTCATATACTCAGGACACCTATGGCTACACCTTC
TRBV29-1	NA	NA	TRBJ1-1	CSVGQGNTEAFF	TGCAGCGTTGGGCAGGGGAACACTGAAGCTTTCTTT
TRBV10-3	TRBD2	once	TRBJ2-1	CAISEFTPAGGYEQFF	TGTGCCATCAGTGAGTTTACCCCAGCGGGAGGGTATGAGCAGTTCTTC
TRBV7-2	NA	NA	TRBJ2-3	CASSLEALRIPDTQYF	TGTGCCAGCAGCTTAGAAGCTCTCCGTATACCAGATACGCAGTATTTT
TRBV28	NA	few	TRBJ1-4	CATLDTTNEKLFF	TGTGCCACCTTGGACACAACTAATGAAAAACTGTTTTTT
TRBV28	NA	NA	TRBJ1-5	CASSYREIYRPQHF	TGTGCCAGCAGTTACAGGGAAATCTATCGGCCCCAGCATTTT
TRBV5-4	NA	once	TRBJ2-6	CASSWMTGSGANVLTF	TGTGCCAGCAGCTGGATGACGGGTTCTGGGGCCAACGTCCTGACTTTC
TRBV29-1	TRBD1	once	TRBJ2-1	CSVQGQGARGRNEQFF	TGCAGCGTTCAAGGACAGGGGGCAAGGGGGCGGAATGAGCAGTTCTTC
TRBV6-5	NA	NA	TRBJ1-2	CASSYGGNYGYTF	TGTGCCAGCAGTTACGGGGGGAACTATGGCTACACCTTC
TRBV6-5	NA	NA	TRBJ2-7	CASSPGLGGDYEQYF	TGTGCCAGCAGTCCAGGACTTGGCGGGGACTACGAGCAGTACTTC
TRBV7-9	NA	few	TRBJ2-6	CASSQDQTLGANVLTF	TGCGCCAGCAGCCAAGATCAGACTCTCGGGGCCAACGTCCTGACTTTC
TRBV7-2	TRBD1	NA	TRBJ1-1	CASSSWTGTNTEAFF	TGTGCCAGCAGCTCTTGGACAGGGACTAACACTGAAGCTTTCTTT
TRBV30	TRBD1	once	TRBJ1-2	CAGTTGGGYTF	TGTGCCGGAACAACAGGGGGAGGCTACACCTTC
TRBV28	NA	NA	TRBJ2-7	CASSPIGQGIYEQYF	TGTGCCAGCAGTCCGATTGGGCAGGGGATTTACGAGCAGTACTTC
TRBV6-6	TRBD1	NA	TRBJ2-1	CASSTEGQGSGNEQFF	TGTGCCAGCAGTACCGAGGGACAGGGATCGGGAAATGAGCAGTTCTTC
TRBV7-9	NA	few	TRBJ2-5	CASSSTVWETQYF	TGTGCCAGCAGCTCAACGGTTTGGGAGACCCAGTACTTC
TRBV4-3	NA	NA	TRBJ1-1	CASSQFPTGLNTEAFF	TGCGCCAGCAGCCAATTCCCGACAGGACTGAACACTGAAGCTTTCTTT